This record looks at one TCR beta chain sequence and its context. As yet, its antigen is unknown. It may be a read error: a sequence one base away is much more abundant. This specimen belongs to a study of metastatic and nonmetastatic thyroid tumors. Study in general: Across peripheral blood and tumor or nodule tissue samples taken from malignant and benign thyroid patients, the repertoires were compared with one another. Findings and caveats of the study: Reported TCR beta diversity, measured in blood and tumor, was significantly higher for malignant thyroid tumors than for benign nodules.

In the authors' workflow: A papillary thyroid cancer distant-metastasis classifier was built from CDR3 differences across clinicopathological groups. MiXCR was used by TCRdb to re-call the PCR reads. TCRdb's processing, not the authors', yielded these V and J calls. The repertoire holds about 92,000 clones, with more than 12% as singletons. The germline V gene has CDR1 SEHNR and CDR2 FQNEAQ (reference sequence). The length of the CDR3 is 14 residues. No patient received treatment before thyroid surgery. The V and J genes are TRBV7-9 and TRBJ2-5; 8 bases are shared with TRBD1. This TCR came from a female donor with papillary thyroid cancer or a benign thyroid nodule (not recorded which). Some clones in this sample may be carry-over from other donors' samples. Sequenced material: blood. Here the CDR3 reads CARSSSTGGETQYF. CDR3 DNA: TGTGCCAGAAGCTCCAGCACAGGGGGGGAGACCCAGTACTTC.